This T cell receptor beta chain comes out of a study of T cells of healthy individuals. V was clipped by 3 bases and J by 4 bases; unmatched bases: 4. The CDR3 runs to 15 residues. From germline, CDR1 is SQVTM and CDR2 ANQGSEA. This clonotype was seen repeatedly, ten times or more. Via MiXCR, TCRdb re-called the 5' RACE reads, giving one row per CDR3 protein. The data show tens of thousands of distinct CDR3 sequences, roughly 17% seen once. This TCR was sampled from a human donor in good health. This rearrangement joins TRBV29-1 to TRBJ2-7, with 15 bases lining up with TRBD2. The CDR3 loop reads CSVDGLAGGPYEQYF. CDR3 in DNA: TGCAGCGTTGACGGACTAGCGGGAGGGCCGTACGAGCAGTACTTC.